Presented here are 10 T cell receptor beta chains from one specimen sequenced in a study of cytomegalovirus exposure and HLA in healthy donors. PCR employed 60 Vbeta and 13 Jbeta primers. Some clones are missing from TCRdb's copy, which holds only in-frame ones; the method was immunoSEQ multiplex PCR. The data hold some 150,000 clones, with 60% to 85% observed a single time. Sequenced sample: PBMCs. Source of these receptors: a woman between 35 and 50 years old in good health and CMV-seronegative.

J is TRBJ1-1 and V is TRBV7-6; the D is unclear. Germline loops: CDR1 SGHVS, CDR2 FNYEAQ. This CDR3 spans 16 amino acids. V lost 4 bases to trimming and J lost 6 bases, with 21 bases between them. The CDR3 bases are TGTGCCAGCAGCTCCGGGGTTATGTGGGTTAGGGCTGAAGCTTTCTTT. Translated, it gives CASSSGVMWVRAEAFF.

This chain joins TRBV15 and TRBJ1-3; D might be TRBD1 (5 bases). The CDR3 is 18 residues long. CDR1 is LNHNV and CDR2 is YYDKDF in the germline V gene (reference sequence). Trimming pared 0 bases from V and 4 bases from J, leaving 19 bases between. In nucleotides, the CDR3 is TGTGCCACCAGCAGAGAGGCCCCCCCCTTAACAGGAGGAAACACCATATATTTT. This encodes CATSREAPPLTGGNTIYF.

The V and J genes are TRBV11-2 and TRBJ2-5, with TRBD1 identical over 7 bases. Germline-derived CDR1 and CDR2 are SGHAT and FQNNGV. V dropped 6 bases and J dropped 1; count of bases not matched to a gene: 8. CDR3 length: 15 residues. The CDR3 protein is CASRSIGGSQETQYF. CDR3 coding DNA: TGTGCCAGCAGATCGATAGGGGGCAGCCAAGAGACCCAGTACTTC.

This rearrangement joins TRBV29-1 to TRBJ2-7, with D perhaps TRBD2 (6 bases). The V and J ends lost 4 bases and 2 bases respectively, with 9 bases between them. Germline CDR1 and CDR2: SQVTM and ANQGSEA. This CDR3 spans 12 amino acids. CDR3: CSVGEEAYEQYF. As DNA, the CDR3 is TGCAGCGTTGGGGAGGAGGCCTACGAGCAGTACTTC.

J is TRBJ2-1 and V is TRBV11-2, with D possibly matching TRBD1 (5 bases). CDR1 is SGHAT and CDR2 is FQNNGV in the germline V gene. Trimming stripped 3 bases from V and 6 bases from J, with 9 bases between. This CDR3 is built from 13 residues. CDR3 amino acids: CASSFDRGNEQFF. For the CDR3, the DNA is TGTGCCAGCAGCTTTGATAGGGGCAATGAGCAGTTCTTC.

The V and J genes are TRBV2 and TRBJ1-1; maybe TRBD1 (5 bases). The V and J ends lost 6 bases and 6 bases respectively, with 14 bases between them. CDR3 length equals 13 residues. The V gene's germline CDR1 is SNHLY and CDR2 FYNNEI. This chain's CDR3 is CASSTPTDAEAFF. In nucleotides, the CDR3 is TGTGCCAGCAGCACTCCGACAGACGCTGAAGCTTTCTTT.

This clone turned up a few times. The chain employs TRBV6-4 and TRBJ1-6; perhaps TRBD1 as D (6 bases). Trimming took 7 bases from V and 8 from J, leaving 15 bases between them. The V gene's germline CDR1 is MRHNA and CDR2 SNTAGT. CDR3 length: 14 residues. The CDR3 here is CASKNRVGDSPLHF. Here the CDR3 DNA reads TGTGCCAGCAAGAACAGGGTCGGGGATTCACCCCTCCACTTT.

This sequence joins TRBV7-9 and TRBJ2-4; tentative D call: TRBD2 (6 bases). CDR3 length: 16 residues. Trimming left V 2 bases short and J 0 bases short, with 11 bases between. Per the germline V gene, CDR1 is SEHNR and CDR2 is FQNEAQ (reference sequence). DNA for the CDR3: TGTGCCAGCAGCTTAAAGTCGGGACTAGCCAAAAACATTCAGTACTTC. Translating it yields CASSLKSGLAKNIQYF.

The V and J genes are TRBV9 and TRBJ2-3, with D perhaps matching TRBD2 (7 bases). CDR3 length equals 14 residues. Germline CDR1 and CDR2: SGDLS and YYNGEE. Deletions cut 0 bases from V and 9 bases from J, with 14 bases between. The CDR3 region has the DNA TGTGCCAGCAGCGTAGCTGCCGAGGGGGGGACGCAGTATTTT. Translating it yields CASSVAAEGGTQYF.

The chain links TRBV4-3 to TRBJ2-2, with TRBD1 as a possible D gene (7 bases). V was pared by 3 bases and J by 0 bases, with 11 bases between. The CDR3 is 16 amino acids. Germline-derived CDR1 and CDR2 are LGHNA and YSLEER. CDR3 amino acids: CASSQEGQTNTGELFF. The CDR3 coding sequence is TGCGCCAGCAGCCAGGAGGGACAGACGAACACCGGGGAGCTGTTTTTT.